Reported below is one T cell receptor (beta chain). Its specificity is not known. This sample is part of a study of T-cell reconstitution after alpha-beta-depleted transplantation in children. Whole-study findings and limits: The origin of high day-60 TCRbeta diversity in some patients lay in surviving recipient T cells and thymic progenitors. Newly generated T cells supplied most T-cell counts and diversity one year post-transplant. Expanded graft clones, several hundred of them, were reportedly the source of alpha-beta T cells about two months after transplant.

A TCRbeta library incorporating unique molecular identifiers was prepared. TCRdb itself ran the PCR reads through MiXCR, one entry per CDR3 protein. This sample has almost 600,000 distinct CDR3 sequences, with roughly a quarter found just once. J lost 2 bases, V lost 2 bases, and 3 bases had no gene match. CDR3 size: 15 residues. Germline V gene sequence: CDR1 DFQATT, CDR2 SNEGSKA (reference sequence). V gene TRBV20-1 combines with J gene TRBJ2-1, with 10 positions matching TRBD1. This clonotype originated in a boy younger than two with Wiskott-Aldrich syndrome, due to receive a stem cell transplant. Material: PBMCs, obtained before TCRalphabeta/CD19-depleted stem cell transplant. For the CDR3, the DNA is TGCAGTGCTAGACTCGGACAGGGGGCCTACAATGAGCAGTTCTTC. This sequence encodes CSARLGQGAYNEQFF.